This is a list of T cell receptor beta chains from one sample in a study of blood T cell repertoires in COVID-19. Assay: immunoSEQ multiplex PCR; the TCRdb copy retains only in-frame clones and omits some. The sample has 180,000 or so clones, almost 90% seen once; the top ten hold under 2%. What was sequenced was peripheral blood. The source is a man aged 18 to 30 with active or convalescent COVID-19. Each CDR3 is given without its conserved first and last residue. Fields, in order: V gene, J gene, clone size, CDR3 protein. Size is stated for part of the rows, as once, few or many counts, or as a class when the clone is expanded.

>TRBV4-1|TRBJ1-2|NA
ASSYDRNYGYT
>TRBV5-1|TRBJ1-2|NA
ASSFGGSFDYGYT
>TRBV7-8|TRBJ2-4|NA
ASSLVRAGVAKNIQY
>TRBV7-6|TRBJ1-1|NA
ASSLAGQGGANTEAF
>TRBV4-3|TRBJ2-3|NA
ASSQEWDRGVGTDTQY
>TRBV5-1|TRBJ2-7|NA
ASSPSTSGSAEQY
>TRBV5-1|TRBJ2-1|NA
ASSLEGTSPQEQF
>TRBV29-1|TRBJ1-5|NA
SAESPNQPQH
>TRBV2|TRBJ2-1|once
ASTAGQGRDEQF
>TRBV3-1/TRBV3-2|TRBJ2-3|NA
ASSPRLAAATDTQY
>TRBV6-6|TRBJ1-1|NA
ASSYPSTGEGTEAF
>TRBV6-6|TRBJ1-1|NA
ASSYGQDTEAF
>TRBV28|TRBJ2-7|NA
ASSQGTGSSYEQY
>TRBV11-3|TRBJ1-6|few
ASSSGTGGNSPLH
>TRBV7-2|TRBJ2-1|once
ASSLAVAGDPHEQF
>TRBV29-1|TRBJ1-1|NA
SVEQQGVNTEAF
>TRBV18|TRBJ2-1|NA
ASSPPGQGVFEQF
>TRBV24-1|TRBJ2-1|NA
ATSPSGEGLNEQF
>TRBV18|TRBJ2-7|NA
ASSSWGDRYEQY
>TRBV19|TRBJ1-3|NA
ASSPGGSGNTIY
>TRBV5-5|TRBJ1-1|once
ASSLGQKNTEAF
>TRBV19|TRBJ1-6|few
ASRGGPATYNSPLH
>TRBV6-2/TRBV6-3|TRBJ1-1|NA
ASSYESYTEAF
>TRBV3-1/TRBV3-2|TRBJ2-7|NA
ASSQGIRKGAYEQY
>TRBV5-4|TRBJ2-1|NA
ASSSNLRASGNNEQF
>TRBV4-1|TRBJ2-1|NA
ASSQETRVLDNEQF
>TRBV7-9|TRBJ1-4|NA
ASSLARRQLNEKLF
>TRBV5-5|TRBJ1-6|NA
ASSPDGAGPLH